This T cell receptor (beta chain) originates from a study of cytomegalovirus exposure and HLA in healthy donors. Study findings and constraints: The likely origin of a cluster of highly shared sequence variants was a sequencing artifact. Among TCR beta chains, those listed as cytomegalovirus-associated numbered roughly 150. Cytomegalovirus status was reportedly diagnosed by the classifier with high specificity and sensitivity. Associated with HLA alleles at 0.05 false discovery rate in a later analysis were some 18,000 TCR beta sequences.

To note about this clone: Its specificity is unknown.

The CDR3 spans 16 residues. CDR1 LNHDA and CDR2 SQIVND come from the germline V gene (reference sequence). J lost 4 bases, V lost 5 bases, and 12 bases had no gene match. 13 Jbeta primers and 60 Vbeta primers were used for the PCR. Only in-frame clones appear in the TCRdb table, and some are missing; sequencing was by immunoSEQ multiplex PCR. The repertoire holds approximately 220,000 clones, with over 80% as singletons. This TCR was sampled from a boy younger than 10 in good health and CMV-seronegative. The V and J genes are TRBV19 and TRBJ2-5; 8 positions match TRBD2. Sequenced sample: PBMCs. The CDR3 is CASSFSSPGLGETQYF. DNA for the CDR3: TGTGCCAGTAGTTTTTCTTCCCCGGGACTAGGAGAGACCCAGTACTTC. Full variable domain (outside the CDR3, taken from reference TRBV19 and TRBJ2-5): DGGITQSPKYLFRKEGQNVTLSCEQNLNHDAMYWYRQDPGQGLRLIYYSQIVNDFQKGDIAEGYSVSREKKESFPLTVTSAQKNPTAFYLCASSFSSPGLGETQYFGPGTRLLVL.